This T cell receptor beta chain was recorded in a study of siplizumab effects on memory and regulatory T cells. Whole-study results and caveats: Naive T cells seemed more diverse than memory cells; they also seemed major alloresponse contributors. Confirmation that proliferating Tregs from siplizumab cultures had suppressive function was not obtained.

TCRdb's copy holds only in-frame clones and misses some; the assay was immunoSEQ multiplex PCR. The data show 90,000 to 140,000 clones, around 93% seen once. Turning to this clone: Its antigen is not identified.

The specimen sequenced was CD4+ T cells sorted from blood. The TCR comes from a human donor in good health.

CDR3 sequence (DNA): TGTGCCAGCAGCGCCATTGGGAGCAATCAGCCCCAGCATTTT. It encodes CASSAIGSNQPQHF. J is TRBJ1-5 and V is TRBV7-6; D is ambiguous. This CDR3 has 14 amino acids. Trimming took 5 bases from V and 1 from J, leaving 9 bases between them. CDR1 SGHVS and CDR2 FNYEAQ come from the germline V gene.